This T cell receptor (beta chain) is from a study of blood T cells in healthy people across ages. This clonotype occurred once. A clone one base away is much larger, so this may be a read error. Combining a sample-barcoded 5' primer with a J-beta primer mix, a second PCR ran for roughly 7 to 12 cycles. TCRdb passed the 5' RACE reads through MiXCR, listing each CDR3 protein once. The sample has some 760,000 distinct CDR3 sequences; approximately 25% are singletons. Each donor was a healthy Caucasian individual from Russia, aged about 6 to 90. It was around 10 milliliters of peripheral blood that were drawn from each donor. This CDR3 is 14 amino acids long. CDR1 is DFQATT and CDR2 is SNEGSKA in the germline V gene (reference sequence). These data were also filed under a second study, of T cells of mothers and their children. This second study notes: Whatever RNA was extracted went entirely into cDNA synthesis, at roughly 1.5 ug per 15 ul. From each mother came over 8.5 million TCR beta CDR3 reads, and from each child came 2.5 million to 3 million.

The chain carries TRBV20-1 and TRBJ2-5, with 11 bases fitting TRBD2. TRBJ2-7 matches the DNA end more closely, so the J call is doubtful. This sequence originates from a boy between 10 and 17 years old in good health. Sequenced: blood. The CDR3: CSVAAGTSGYEQYF. CDR3 nucleotides: TGCAGTGTCGCGGCCGGGACTAGCGGATACGAGCAGTACTTC.